One sample yielded the 7 T cell receptor beta chains listed below, sequenced in a study of shared clonotypes between healthy human individuals. Produced via immunoSEQ multiplex PCR; TCRdb's table is partial and in-frame only. The sample contains 980,000 or so clones, over 75% of which appear only once. Sample: memory CD4+ T cells sorted from blood. Regarding subset: CD45RA-negative fraction. These receptors originate from a man aged 18 to 30 in good health.

This rearrangement joins TRBV5-6 to TRBJ2-5, with 11 positions matching TRBD2. This CDR3 is 14 amino acids long. Germline CDR1 and CDR2: SGHDT and YYEEEE. J was trimmed by 3 bases and V by 3 bases; bases with no gene match: 1. Here the CDR3 reads CASSSTSGKETQYF. CDR3 bases: TGTGCCAGCAGCTCGACTAGCGGGAAAGAGACCCAGTACTTC.

The CDR3, as DNA: TGTGCCTGGAGTGTGGACAGGGCCTATGGCTACACCTTC. It translates to CAWSVDRAYGYTF. The J gene is TRBJ1-2, the V gene TRBV30; TRBD1 matches at 8 bases. The CDR3 runs 13 residues. V gave up 0 bases and J gave up 4 bases; unmatched junction bases: 1. Germline V gene lookup returns CDR1 GTSNPN and CDR2 SVGIG (reference sequence).

Only a few counts were recorded for this clone. The V gene is TRBV4-1, the J gene TRBJ1-5, with 7 positions matching TRBD1. J lost 3 bases, V lost 3 bases, and 5 bases had no gene match. Germline values: CDR1 MGHRA, CDR2 YSYEKL. This CDR3 has 15 amino acids. The CDR3 region is CASSHSTGPNQPQHF. CDR3 coding DNA: TGCGCCAGCAGCCACTCGACAGGGCCCAATCAGCCCCAGCATTTT.

The V and J genes are TRBV28 and TRBJ1-6, with D perhaps matching TRBD1 (6 bases). This CDR3 contains 16 residues. The germline gives CDR1 MDHEN, CDR2 SYDVKM. The V and J ends lost 7 bases and 7 bases respectively, with 20 bases between them. The CDR3 here is CASKTRGGGRNSPLHF. CDR3 DNA sequence: TGTGCCAGCAAAACTCGGGGCGGGGGCAGGAATTCACCCCTCCACTTT.

The V call is TRBV6-5, the J call TRBJ2-7; possibly TRBD1 for D (6 bases). Germline V gene sequence: CDR1 MNHEY, CDR2 SVGAGI. Trimming cost V 5 bases and J 3 bases, with 11 bases left between them. CDR3 length equals 13 residues. The CDR3 DNA reads as TGTGCCAGCAGTCGCGAACAGGGCTACGAGCAGTACTTC. It codes for CASSREQGYEQYF.

The rearrangement links TRBV2 to TRBJ2-3; D is ambiguous. CDR3 length equals 15 residues. CDR1 is SNHLY and CDR2 is FYNNEI in the germline V gene. The V end lost 2 bases, the J end lost 3 bases, and 12 bases lay between the germline ends. The CDR3, as DNA: TGTGCCAGCAGTGAATCCGGACGGGCGACAGATACGCAGTATTTT. Amino acid sequence: CASSESGRATDTQYF.

This clone was seen only once. The gene calls are TRBV6-5 and TRBJ2-3; possible D gene TRBD2, 5 bases. The CDR3 has 13 residues. V was shortened by 10 bases and J by 1 base, with 12 bases between the two germline ends. CDR1 is MNHEY and CDR2 is SVGAGI in the germline V gene. The CDR3 nucleotides read TGTGCCACCTCACAGCGGCGCACAGATACGCAGTATTTT. Protein product: CATSQRRTDTQYF.